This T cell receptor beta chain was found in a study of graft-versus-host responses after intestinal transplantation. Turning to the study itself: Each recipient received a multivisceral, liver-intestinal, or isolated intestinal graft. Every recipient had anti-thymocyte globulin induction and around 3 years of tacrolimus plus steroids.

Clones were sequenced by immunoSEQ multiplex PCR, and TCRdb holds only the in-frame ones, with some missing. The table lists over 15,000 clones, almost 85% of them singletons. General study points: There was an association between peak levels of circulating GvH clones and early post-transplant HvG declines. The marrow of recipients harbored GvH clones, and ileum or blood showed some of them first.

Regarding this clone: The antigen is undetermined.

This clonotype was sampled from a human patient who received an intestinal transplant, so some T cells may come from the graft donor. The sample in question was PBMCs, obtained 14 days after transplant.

CDR3 sequence (DNA): TGTGCCAGCAGCTCGAGGGGTAATGAAAAACTGTTTTTT. Its protein product is CASSSRGNEKLFF. The chain employs TRBV7-2 and TRBJ1-4; D is perhaps TRBD1 (5 bases). The CDR3 runs to 13 residues. Germline lookup yields CDR1 SGHTA and CDR2 FQGNSA. V shed 4 bases and J shed 4 bases, with 7 bases lying between them.